The clone carrying this T cell receptor (beta chain) was seen at least ten times. TCRbeta library construction was performed incorporating unique molecular identifiers. TCRdb called the PCR reads again in MiXCR, with one record for every CDR3 protein. In the table there are over 550,000 distinct CDR3 sequences, about 11% of which are singletons. The data belong to a study of T-cell reconstitution after alpha-beta-depleted transplantation in children. This specimen was PBMCs from the stem cell graft donor, taken from the stem cell graft. This sequence originates from a human donor who donated a stem cell graft to a child with acute myeloid leukemia.

CDR3 loop: CASSPEAGFYEQYF. The CDR3 region has the DNA TGTGCCAGCTCACCAGAGGCGGGGTTCTACGAGCAGTACTTC. This chain connects TRBV18 to TRBJ2-7, with TRBD2 as a possible D gene (6 bases). V lost 2 bases to trimming and J lost 3 bases, with 11 bases between them. Looked up from germline, CDR1 is KGHSH and CDR2 is LQKENI. CDR3 length equals 14 residues. The whole variable domain, filled in from reference TRBV18 and TRBJ2-7, reads NAGVMQNPRHLVRRRGQEARLRCSPMKGHSHVYWYRQLPEEGLKFMVYLQKENIIDESGMPKERFSAEFPKEGPSILRIQQVVRGDSAAYFCASSPEAGFYEQYFGPGTRLTVT.